This TCR beta chain derives from a study of OX40 agonist ivuxolimab in advanced cancers. The germline gives CDR1 SEHNR, CDR2 FQNEAQ (reference sequence). Trimming at V came to 2 bases and at J to 3 bases, leaving 5 bases not matched to a gene. The CDR3 consists of 15 residues. The repertoire was sequenced with immunoSEQ multiplex PCR; TCRdb's copy has only in-frame clones and lacks some. The sample lists 65,000 to 75,000 clones, 85% seen once, with about 0.83% in the top ten. The sequence was obtained from an adult with an advanced solid tumor such as melanoma, head and neck, liver or kidney cancer. V usage is TRBV7-9 and J usage is TRBJ2-3, with 7 bases identical to TRBD2. The source was CD4+ or CD8+ T cells sorted from blood, collected in a trial of the OX40 agonist ivuxolimab. The CDR3 is CASSLYSGATDTQYF. CDR3 nucleotide sequence: TGTGCCAGCAGCTTATACAGCGGGGCTACAGATACGCAGTATTTT.